This passage covers 15 T cell receptor beta chains from one sample sequenced in a study of T cells in Graves' hyperthyroidism and ophthalmopathy. The TCR beta CDR3 regions underwent amplification using RNA transcripts as the source. TCR CDR3 regions were first amplified by RT-PCR with HTBI primers. MiXCR was run by TCRdb on the multiplex PCR reads, yielding one entry per CDR3 protein. The sample carries hundreds of thousands of distinct CDR3 sequences, 16% recorded once. Sequenced material: blood. The receptors shown here come from a woman aged 30 to 39 with Graves' hyperthyroidism.

This clonotype turned up a few times. This chain connects TRBV20-1 to TRBJ2-2; weak D call: TRBD2 (6 bases). The CDR3 runs 14 residues. V lost 7 bases, J lost 3 bases, and 15 bases lay in between. CDR1 DFQATT and CDR2 SNEGSKA come from the germline V gene (reference sequence). CDR3 residues: CSVLRGTYTGELFF. CDR3 DNA: TGCAGTGTACTCCGCGGGACTTACACCGGGGAGCTGTTTTTT.

V usage is TRBV7-8 and J usage is TRBJ2-7; 10 nucleotides align to TRBD2. This CDR3 is built from 13 residues. With 4 bases clipped from V and 5 bases from J, the junction kept 2 bases outside the gene matches. Germline V gene sequence: CDR1 SGHVS, CDR2 FQNEAQ. In DNA, the CDR3 is TGTGCCAGCAGCTCACTAGCGGGAAACGAGCAGTACTTC. Amino acid sequence: CASSSLAGNEQYF.

The chain is built from TRBV5-5 and TRBJ1-2; D is uncertain. V was cut by 0 bases and J by 3 bases, with 15 bases left in between. This CDR3 contains 16 residues. Germline V CDR1 and CDR2: SGHKS, YYEKEE (reference sequence). The CDR3 DNA reads as TGTGCCAGCAGCTTGGTACCAGCCGAAGCCTACTATGGCTACACCTTC. Its translation is CASSLVPAEAYYGYTF.

As regards this clonotype: This may be a read error, as it is one base from a much larger clone. The rearrangement uses TRBV18 and TRBJ2-1, with D tentatively TRBD1 (6 bases). The CDR3 runs 13 residues. From germline, CDR1 is KGHSH and CDR2 LQKENI. CDR3 nucleotide sequence: TGTGCCAGCTCACTGTCACAGGGTAATGAGCAGTCCTTC. The encoded protein is CASSLSQGNEQSF.

This chain joins TRBV7-2 and TRBJ2-2, with TRBD2 as a possible D gene (6 bases). Germline V CDR1 and CDR2: SGHTA, FQGNSA. V gave up 5 bases and J gave up 7 bases, with 14 bases separating them. The length of the CDR3 is 14 residues. Here the CDR3 DNA reads TGTGCCAGCAGCCCACTCCAGGGAGGCGGGGAGCTGTTTTTT. Translating it yields CASSPLQGGGELFF.

The chain is built from TRBV7-9 and TRBJ2-2; D may be TRBD2 (6 bases). The CDR3 is 16 residues long. V was trimmed by 0 bases and J by 6 bases, leaving 14 bases between them. Germline lookup yields CDR1 SEHNR and CDR2 FQNEAQ (reference sequence). The chain's CDR3 is CASSLARSTGAGELFF. CDR3 bases: TGTGCCAGCAGCTTAGCGAGGTCCACGGGGGCCGGGGAGCTGTTTTTT.

This clonotype was seen a few times. The chain couples TRBV19 to TRBJ2-1; 9 positions agree with TRBD1. Per germline, CDR1 LNHDA and CDR2 SQIVND (reference sequence). V shed 4 bases, J shed 8 bases, and the junction held 9 bases outside the gene matches. This CDR3 has 15 residues. CDR3 residues: CASSTPLTGGDEQFF. As DNA, the CDR3 is TGTGCCAGTAGTACACCCCTAACAGGGGGCGATGAGCAGTTCTTC.

This clonotype appeared a few times. The chain links TRBV20-1 to TRBJ1-2; D may be TRBD1 (5 bases). Germline loops: CDR1 DFQATT, CDR2 SNEGSKA (reference sequence). There are 12 residues in the CDR3. Trimming pared 3 bases from V and 11 bases from J, leaving 16 bases between. CDR3 residues: CSARGTLLVYTF. For the CDR3, the DNA is TGCAGTGCTAGGGGGACTCTCCTAGTGTACACCTTC.

This clonotype was counted ten times or more. The chain links TRBV19 to TRBJ1-1; 7 bases map to TRBD1. The V segment lost 4 bases and the J segment 8 bases; nucleotides outside the gene matches: 10. This CDR3 region has 14 residues. Germline-derived CDR1 and CDR2 are LNHDA and SQIVND (reference sequence). The DNA of the CDR3 is TGTGCCAGTAGTACTTGGGACAGCCGGACGGAAGCTTTCTTT. Its protein product is CASSTWDSRTEAFF.

The V gene is TRBV19, the J gene TRBJ1-1; possibly TRBD1 for D (6 bases). V lost 1 base to trimming and J lost 6 bases, with 12 bases between them. The CDR3 length is 14 residues. CDR1 LNHDA and CDR2 SQIVND come from the germline V gene (reference sequence). Here the CDR3 DNA reads TGTGCCAGTAGTATAGGAGGGGGGCTAGCTGAAGCTTTCTTT. It yields the protein CASSIGGGLAEAFF.

CDR3 DNA: TGTGCCAGCAGCTACGGAGAGGGCGGTTTTGAAGCTTTCTTT. Translating it yields CASSYGEGGFEAFF. The chain employs TRBV4-2 and TRBJ1-1, with D unclear. Trimming took 5 bases from V and 7 from J, leaving 17 bases between them. The length of the CDR3 is 14 residues. Germline loops: CDR1 LGHNA, CDR2 YNFKEQ.

The chain is built from TRBV7-9 and TRBJ1-2, with TRBD1 identical over 7 bases. The trim removed 4 bases at V and 9 bases at J, leaving 8 bases unmatched. The CDR3 runs to 13 residues. Germline loops: CDR1 SEHNR, CDR2 FQNEAQ (reference sequence). The chain's CDR3 is CASSSPGTESYTF. In DNA form, the CDR3 reads TGTGCCAGCAGCTCCCCCGGGACAGAGAGCTACACCTTC.

This clonotype was seen a handful of times. The rearrangement joins TRBV6-1 to TRBJ2-6; no firm D call. The germline V and J ends were trimmed by 2 bases and 2 bases, with 4 bases remaining between them. The CDR3 runs 14 residues. Germline V CDR1 and CDR2: MNHNS, SASEGT. The CDR3 protein is CASSELAGANVLTF. As DNA, the CDR3 is TGTGCCAGCAGTGAACTAGCTGGGGCCAACGTCCTGACTTTC.

The J gene is TRBJ2-2, the V gene TRBV7-2, with unresolved D. Germline CDR1 reads SGHTA; CDR2 reads FQGNSA. The V gene lost 6 bases and the J gene lost 0 bases, with 11 bases spanning the gap. This CDR3 has 15 residues. This CDR3 is CASRSDVANTGELFF. Written as DNA, the CDR3 is TGTGCCAGCAGATCGGACGTAGCGAACACCGGGGAGCTGTTTTTT.

There are many counts of this clonotype. V is TRBV18 and J is TRBJ1-5, with D perhaps matching TRBD1 (5 bases). This CDR3 comprises 15 residues. V lost 2 bases to trimming and J lost 3 bases, with 11 bases between them. CDR1 is KGHSH and CDR2 is LQKENI in the germline V gene. CDR3 amino acids: CASSPSGGVNQPQHF. Here the CDR3 DNA reads TGTGCCAGCTCACCATCGGGAGGGGTCAATCAGCCCCAGCATTTT.